This TCR beta chain was sequenced for a study of blood T cell repertoires in COVID-19. In the study overall: COVID-19 samples from acute and convalescent phases originated in the United States, Italy and Spain. Sources were T cells, B-cell-depleted T cells, or PBMCs; the material itself was cDNA or gDNA.

Original analysis: Counts of nucleated cells, estimated from reference gene primer amplification, were obtained. The table came from immunoSEQ multiplex PCR; TCRdb's copy has only in-frame clones and leaves some out. The V and J calls and the clone size are those of that table, but D and trimming were determined from the DNA. The repertoire has 130,000 to 150,000 clones, approximately 87% of them found once; the top ten carry about 9.4%. Sequencing was performed on peripheral blood. The sequence was collected from a woman aged 50 to 60 with active or convalescent COVID-19.

The CDR3 reads CASRGTGGQETQYF. The DNA of the CDR3 is TGCGCCAGCAGAGGGACAGGGGGTCAAGAGACCCAGTACTTC. The V call is TRBV5-1, the J call TRBJ2-5; TRBD1 matches 11 bases. The CDR3 spans 14 residues. The germline V gene has CDR1 SGHRS and CDR2 YFSETQ. V shed 5 bases and J 2 bases; nucleotides not matched to a gene: 2.